This T cell receptor (beta chain) was identified during a study of T-cell reconstitution after alpha-beta-depleted transplantation in children. Study observations and caveats: Reportedly, alpha-beta T cells present about two months post-transplant originated from several hundred expanded clones of graft origin.

Points on this clonotype: As yet, its antigen is unknown.

Unique molecular identifiers were used to barcode this TCRbeta library. TCRdb recomputed calls from the PCR reads with MiXCR, one row per CDR3 protein. The repertoire includes 350,000 to 500,000 distinct CDR3 sequences, around 46% of them detected once, and roughly a quarter sits in the top ten. After removal of 6 bases from V and 1 base from J, the junction contained 12 bases not matched to a gene. The CDR3 loop spans 16 amino acids. The chain uses TRBV23-1 and TRBJ2-7; 7 positions match TRBD1. TRBV23-1 is given ORF status, its function remaining uncertain. This sample comprised PBMCs, obtained before TCRalphabeta/CD19-depleted stem cell transplant. The sequence was obtained from a girl aged 2-15 years with aplastic anemia, due to receive a stem cell transplant. CDR3 nucleotide sequence: TGCGCCAGCAGCCGCCTAGACAGGGTCGGATCCTACGAGCAGTACTTC. This encodes CASSRLDRVGSYEQYF.